The rows below give T cell receptor beta chains drawn from one sample of a study of CD8+CD57+ T cells in acquired aplastic anemia. TCRdb redid the calling of the reads with MiXCR, one entry per CDR3 protein. The data hold approximately 260,000 distinct CDR3 sequences, with roughly 82% observed a single time. The material sequenced was sorted CD4+, CD8+, or CD8+CD57+ T cells (not recorded which) from PBMCs. Source of these receptors: a human donor with aplastic anemia. The CDR3 runs from the conserved cysteine through the conserved F or W.

TRBV6-4 CASGDGGTDTQYFGNQPQHF
TRBV5-4 CASSQDRERETQYF
TRBV9 CASSLRTTSTDTQYF
TRBV12-3/TRBV12-4 CASSGDRDVETQYF
TRBV7-2 CASSLAQRTKETQYF
TRBV6-1 CASGGQGTFSGANVLTF
TRBV11-3 CASSLDLSAYNEQFF
TRBV20-1 CSARAQQNQPQHF
TRBV7-2 CASSVAGRPNTQQYF
TRBV9 CASSETGTGNTEEKLFF
TRBV2 CASSQGLGEAFF
TRBV7-7 CAPRIRACTQTLSF
TRBV7-2 CASSLRTSGVRDPQFF
TRBV15 CATSREADVRLYGYTF
TRBV7-9 CASNFQRSGLVYGYTF
TRBV7-9 CASSLAGSYEPNDF
TRBV15 CATSRGPGHETQYF
TRBV5-5 CASSLLDETQYF
TRBV20-1 CSASTRGSYGELFF
TRBV20-1 CSATPTENERFF
TRBV7-2 CASSLARGYGAYALTF
TRBV5-4 CASSWVPGTKETQYF
TRBV15 CATSRGSDQNTQYF
TRBV7-4 CASSFAGPGYEQYF
TRBV7-8 CASSFHLEGTALSFF
TRBV7-9 CASSLERSPDRQYF
TRBV7-3 CASSRGGTQETQYF
TRBV7-7 CASSLAAQKKTRLHF
TRBV11-3 CASSLDLTVQETQYF
TRBV29-1 CSAGTALYNEQFF
TRBV7-8 CASSLDPDPTALSF
TRBV19 CSATLGDRVYNEQFF
TRBV5-4 CASSWGQGGGSDEQFF
TRBV5-1 CASSLGTTGSYEQYF
TRBV11-1 CASTRTTVPYEQYF
TRBV9 CASSVNDEQFFGPFF
TRBV24-1 CATSDSAVTTEAFF
TRBV2 CASSLVVAANTEAFF
TRBV7-8 CASSFHAGGTALFF
TRBV2 CASGGGGGDNTESFF
TRBV7-2 CASSLYGGTDTQYF
TRBV11-3 CATSRGLRQETQYF
TRBV24-1 CATSERGNYGYTF
TRBV7-8 CASSVGGQSSDTQFF
TRBV9 CASSQGRRPPADTQYF
TRBV7-2 CASSLERDGHVPDYF
TRBV7-3 CASSRGLTGNTEAFF
TRBV9 CASGVAAHGEVHHF